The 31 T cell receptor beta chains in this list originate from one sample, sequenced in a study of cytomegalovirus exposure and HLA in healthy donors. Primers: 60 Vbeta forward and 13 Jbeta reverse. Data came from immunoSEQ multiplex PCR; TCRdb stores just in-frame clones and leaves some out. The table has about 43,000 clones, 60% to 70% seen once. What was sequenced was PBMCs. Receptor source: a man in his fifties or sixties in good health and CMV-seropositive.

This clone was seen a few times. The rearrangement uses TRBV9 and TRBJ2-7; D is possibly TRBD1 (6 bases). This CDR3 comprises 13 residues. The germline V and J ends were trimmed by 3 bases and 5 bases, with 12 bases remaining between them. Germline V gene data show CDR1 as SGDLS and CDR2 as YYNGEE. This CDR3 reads CASSDSAGDEQYF. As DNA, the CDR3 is TGTGCCAGCAGCGACTCGGCAGGGGACGAGCAGTACTTC.

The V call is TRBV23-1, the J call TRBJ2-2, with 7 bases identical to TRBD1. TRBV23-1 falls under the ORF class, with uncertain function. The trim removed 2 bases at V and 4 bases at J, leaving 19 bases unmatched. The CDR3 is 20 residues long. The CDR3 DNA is TGCGCCAGCAGTCAAACCCACGTCGACAGGGTTATCTCGTCCACCGGGGAGCTGTTTTTT. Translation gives CASSQTHVDRVISSTGELFF.

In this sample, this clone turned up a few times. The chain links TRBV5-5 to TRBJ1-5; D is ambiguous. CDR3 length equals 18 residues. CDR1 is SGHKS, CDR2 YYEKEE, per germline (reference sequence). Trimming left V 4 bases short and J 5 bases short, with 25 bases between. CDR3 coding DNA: TGTGCCAGCAGCCCGGTCCCGATCAACACTAAACGGGATCAGCCCCAGCATTTT. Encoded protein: CASSPVPINTKRDQPQHF.

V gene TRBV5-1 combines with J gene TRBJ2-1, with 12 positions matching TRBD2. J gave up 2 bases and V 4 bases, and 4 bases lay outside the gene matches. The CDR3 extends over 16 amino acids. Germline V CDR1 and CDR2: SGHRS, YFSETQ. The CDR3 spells CASSQRTSGAYNEQFF. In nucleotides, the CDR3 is TGCGCCAGCAGCCAGAGGACTAGCGGGGCCTACAATGAGCAGTTCTTC.

The CDR3 protein is CASSRQGKETQYF. The CDR3 nucleotides read TGTGCCAGCAGTAGGCAGGGGAAAGAGACCCAGTACTTC. This chain links TRBV6-5 with TRBJ2-5; maybe TRBD1 (6 bases). V was cut by 5 bases and J by 3 bases, with 10 bases left in between. The CDR3 is made up of 13 amino acids. The V gene's germline CDR1 is MNHEY and CDR2 SVGAGI.

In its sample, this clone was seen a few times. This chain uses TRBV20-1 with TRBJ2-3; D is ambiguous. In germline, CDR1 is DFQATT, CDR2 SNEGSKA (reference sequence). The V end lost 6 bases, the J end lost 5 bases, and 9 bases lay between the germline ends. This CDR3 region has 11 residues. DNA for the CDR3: TGCAGTGCCCTTGGGCTAGATACGCAGTATTTT. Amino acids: CSALGLDTQYF.

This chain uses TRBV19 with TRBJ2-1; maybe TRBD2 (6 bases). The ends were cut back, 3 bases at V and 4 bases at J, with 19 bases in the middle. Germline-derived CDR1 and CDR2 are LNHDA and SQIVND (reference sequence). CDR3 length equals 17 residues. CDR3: CASSMVGGGSPYNEQFF. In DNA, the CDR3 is TGTGCCAGTAGTATGGTTGGTGGGGGGAGCCCATACAATGAGCAGTTCTTC.

CDR3 residues: CASSQFQDLPPGEQYF. DNA for the CDR3: TGTGCCAGCAGCCAATTCCAGGACTTGCCACCGGGGGAGCAGTACTTC. This sequence joins TRBV16 and TRBJ2-7, with a possible D match to TRBD2 (5 bases). The germline V gene has CDR1 KGHSY and CDR2 FQNENV. The CDR3 is made up of 16 amino acids. With 1 base removed from V and 7 bases from J, the gap between germline ends came to 20 bases.

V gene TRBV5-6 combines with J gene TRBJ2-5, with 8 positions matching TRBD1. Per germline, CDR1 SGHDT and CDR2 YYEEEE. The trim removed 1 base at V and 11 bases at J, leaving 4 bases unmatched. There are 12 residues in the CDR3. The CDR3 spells CASSLFHRGQYF. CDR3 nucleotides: TGTGCCAGCAGCTTGTTCCACAGGGGGCAGTACTTC.

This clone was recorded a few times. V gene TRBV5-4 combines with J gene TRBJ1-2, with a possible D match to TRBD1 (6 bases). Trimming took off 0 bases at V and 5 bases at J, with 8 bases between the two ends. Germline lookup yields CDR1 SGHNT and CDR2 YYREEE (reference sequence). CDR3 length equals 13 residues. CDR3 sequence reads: CASSLDRDYGYTF. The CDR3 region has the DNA TGTGCCAGCAGCTTGGACAGGGATTATGGCTACACCTTC.

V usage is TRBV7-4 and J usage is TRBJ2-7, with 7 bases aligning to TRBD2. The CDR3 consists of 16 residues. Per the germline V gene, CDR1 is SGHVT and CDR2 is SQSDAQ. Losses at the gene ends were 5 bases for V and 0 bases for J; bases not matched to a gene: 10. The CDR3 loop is CASSAERDASSYEQYF. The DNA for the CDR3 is TGTGCCAGCAGCGCCGAGCGGGACGCGAGCTCCTACGAGCAGTACTTC. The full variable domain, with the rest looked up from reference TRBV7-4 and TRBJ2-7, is GAGVSQSPRYKVAKRGRDVALRCDSISGHVTLYWYRQTLGQGSEVLTYSQSDAQRDKSGRPSGRFSAERPERSVSTLKIQRTEQGDSAVYLCASSAERDASSYEQYFGPGTRLTVT.

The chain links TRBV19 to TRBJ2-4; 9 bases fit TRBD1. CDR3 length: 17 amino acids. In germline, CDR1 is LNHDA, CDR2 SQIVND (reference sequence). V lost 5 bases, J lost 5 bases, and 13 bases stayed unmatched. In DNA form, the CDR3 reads TGTGCCAGTAGTGTCAGACAGGGGGGACCAGGGGAAAACATTCAGTACTTC. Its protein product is CASSVRQGGPGENIQYF.

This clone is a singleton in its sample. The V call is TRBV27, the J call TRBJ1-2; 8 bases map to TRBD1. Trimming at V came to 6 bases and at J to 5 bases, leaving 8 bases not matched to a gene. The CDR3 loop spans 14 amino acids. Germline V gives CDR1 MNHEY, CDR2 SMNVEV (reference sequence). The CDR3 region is CASRYAGGGYGYTF. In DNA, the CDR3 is TGTGCCAGCAGATACGCAGGGGGCGGTTATGGCTACACCTTC.

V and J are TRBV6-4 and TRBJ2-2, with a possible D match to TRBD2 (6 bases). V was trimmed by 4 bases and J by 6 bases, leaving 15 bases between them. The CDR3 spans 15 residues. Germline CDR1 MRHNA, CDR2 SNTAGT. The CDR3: CASSGSVGSAGELFF. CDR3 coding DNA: TGTGCCAGCAGTGGGTCGGTCGGGAGCGCCGGGGAGCTGTTTTTT.

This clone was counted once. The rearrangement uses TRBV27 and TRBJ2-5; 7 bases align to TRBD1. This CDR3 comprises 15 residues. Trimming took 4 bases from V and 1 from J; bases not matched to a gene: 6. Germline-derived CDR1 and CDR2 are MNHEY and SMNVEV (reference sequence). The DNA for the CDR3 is TGTGCCAGCAGTTCCAGCCGACAGGGCCAAGAGACCCAGTACTTC. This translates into CASSSSRQGQETQYF.

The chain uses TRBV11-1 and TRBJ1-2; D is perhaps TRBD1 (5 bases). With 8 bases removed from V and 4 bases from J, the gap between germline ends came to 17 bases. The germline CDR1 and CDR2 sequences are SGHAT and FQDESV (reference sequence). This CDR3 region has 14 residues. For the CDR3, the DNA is TGTGCCAGCGGCCCAGGGTTTTTCGGCTATGGCTACACCTTC. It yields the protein CASGPGFFGYGYTF.

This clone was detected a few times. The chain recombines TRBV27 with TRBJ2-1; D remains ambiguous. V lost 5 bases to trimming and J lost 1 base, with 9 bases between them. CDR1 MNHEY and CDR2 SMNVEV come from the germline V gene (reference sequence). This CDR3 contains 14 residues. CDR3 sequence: CASSALVSYNEQFF. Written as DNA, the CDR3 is TGTGCCAGCAGTGCCCTAGTGTCCTACAATGAGCAGTTCTTC.

The DNA of the CDR3 is TGCAGCGCCTGGACAGGGAACACCTACGAGCAGTACTTC. It yields the protein CSAWTGNTYEQYF. The V and J genes are TRBV29-1 and TRBJ2-7, with 8 bases fitting TRBD1. Trimming cost V 7 bases and J 2 bases; bases outside gene matches: 7. CDR1 and CDR2 from the germline V gene are SQVTM and ANQGSEA. The CDR3 sequence is 13 residues long.

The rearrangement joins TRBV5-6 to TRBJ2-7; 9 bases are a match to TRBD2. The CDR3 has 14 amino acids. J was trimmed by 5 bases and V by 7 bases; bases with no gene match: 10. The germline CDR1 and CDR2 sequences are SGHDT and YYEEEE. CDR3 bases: TGTGCCAGCGAACACGCGGGAGGGTCCCACGAGCAGTACTTC. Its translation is CASEHAGGSHEQYF.

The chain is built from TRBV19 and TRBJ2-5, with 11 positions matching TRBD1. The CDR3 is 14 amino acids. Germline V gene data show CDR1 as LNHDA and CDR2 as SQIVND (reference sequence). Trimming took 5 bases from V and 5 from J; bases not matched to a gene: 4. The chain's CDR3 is CASSRTGGIETQYF. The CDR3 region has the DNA TGTGCCAGTAGTCGGACAGGGGGCATTGAGACCCAGTACTTC.

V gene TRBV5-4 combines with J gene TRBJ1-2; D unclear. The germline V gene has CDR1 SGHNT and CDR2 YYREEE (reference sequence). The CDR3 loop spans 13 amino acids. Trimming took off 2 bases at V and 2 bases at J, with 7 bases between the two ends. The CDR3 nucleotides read TGTGCCAGCAGCTTTTGGCAGAACTATGGCTACACCTTC. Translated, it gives CASSFWQNYGYTF. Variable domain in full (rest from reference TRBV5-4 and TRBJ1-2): ETGVTQSPTHLIKTRGQQVTLRCSSQSGHNTVSWYQQALGQGPQFIFQYYREEENGRGNFPPRFSGLQFPNYSSELNVNALELDDSALYLCASSFWQNYGYTFGSGTRLTVV.

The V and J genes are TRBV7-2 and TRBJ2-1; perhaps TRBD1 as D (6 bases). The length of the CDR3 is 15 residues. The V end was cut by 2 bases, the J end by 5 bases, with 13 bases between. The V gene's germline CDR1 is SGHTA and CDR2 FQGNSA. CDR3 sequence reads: CASSLIWTANNEQFF. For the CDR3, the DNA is TGTGCCAGCAGCTTAATCTGGACAGCTAACAATGAGCAGTTCTTC. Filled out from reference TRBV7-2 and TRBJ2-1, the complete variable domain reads GAGVSQSPSNKVTEKGKDVELRCDPISGHTALYWYRQSLGQGLEFLIYFQGNSAPDKSGLPSDRFSAERTGGSVSTLTIQRTQQEDSAVYLCASSLIWTANNEQFFGPGTRLTVL.

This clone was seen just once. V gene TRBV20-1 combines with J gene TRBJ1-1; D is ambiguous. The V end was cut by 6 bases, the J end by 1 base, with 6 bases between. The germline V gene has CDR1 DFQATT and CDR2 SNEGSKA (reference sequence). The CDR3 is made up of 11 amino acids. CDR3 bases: TGCAGTGCCGGGTCGAACACTGAAGCTTTCTTT. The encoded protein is CSAGSNTEAFF.

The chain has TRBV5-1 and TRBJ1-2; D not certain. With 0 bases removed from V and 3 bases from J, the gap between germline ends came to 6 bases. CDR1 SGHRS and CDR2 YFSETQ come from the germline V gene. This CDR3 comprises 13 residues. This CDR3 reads CASSLVADYGYTF. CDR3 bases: TGCGCCAGCAGCTTGGTGGCAGACTATGGCTACACCTTC.

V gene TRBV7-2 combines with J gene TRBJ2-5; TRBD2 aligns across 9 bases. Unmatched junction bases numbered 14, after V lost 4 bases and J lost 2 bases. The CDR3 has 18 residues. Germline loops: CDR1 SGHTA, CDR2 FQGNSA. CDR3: CASSSTRGLAGKQETQYF. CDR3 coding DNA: TGTGCCAGCAGCTCTACCAGGGGCCTAGCGGGAAAACAAGAGACCCAGTACTTC.

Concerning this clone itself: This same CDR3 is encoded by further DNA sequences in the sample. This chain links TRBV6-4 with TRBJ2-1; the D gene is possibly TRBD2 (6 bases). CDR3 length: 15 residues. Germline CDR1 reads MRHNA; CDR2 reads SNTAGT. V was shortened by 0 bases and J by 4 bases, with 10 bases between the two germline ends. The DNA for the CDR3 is TGTGCCAGCAGTGACTCTAGCGGTAGTTACAATGAGCAGTTCTTC. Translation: CASSDSSGSYNEQFF.

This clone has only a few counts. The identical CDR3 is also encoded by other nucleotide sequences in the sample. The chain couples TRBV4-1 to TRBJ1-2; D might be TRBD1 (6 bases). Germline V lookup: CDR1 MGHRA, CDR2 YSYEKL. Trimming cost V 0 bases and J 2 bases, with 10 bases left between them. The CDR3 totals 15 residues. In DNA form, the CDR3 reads TGCGCCAGCAGCCAAGAAGAGGGGACAAACTATGGCTACACCTTC. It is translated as CASSQEEGTNYGYTF.

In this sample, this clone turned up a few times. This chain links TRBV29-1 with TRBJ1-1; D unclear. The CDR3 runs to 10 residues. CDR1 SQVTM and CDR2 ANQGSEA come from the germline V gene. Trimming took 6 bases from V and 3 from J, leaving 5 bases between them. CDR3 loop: CSVSDTEAFF. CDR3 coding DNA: TGCAGCGTCTCCGACACTGAAGCTTTCTTT.

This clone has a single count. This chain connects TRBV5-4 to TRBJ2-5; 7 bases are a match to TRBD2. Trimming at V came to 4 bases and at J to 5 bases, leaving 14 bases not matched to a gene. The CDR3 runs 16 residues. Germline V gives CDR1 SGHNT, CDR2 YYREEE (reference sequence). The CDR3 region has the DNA TGTGCCAGCAGCCCCCGGGTGGGAGCGGGGAGGGAGACCCAGTACTTC. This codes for CASSPRVGAGRETQYF.

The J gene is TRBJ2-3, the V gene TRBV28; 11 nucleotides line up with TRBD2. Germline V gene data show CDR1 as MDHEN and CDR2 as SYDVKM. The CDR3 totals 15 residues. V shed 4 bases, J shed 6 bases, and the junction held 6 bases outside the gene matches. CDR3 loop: CASSSYTSGSDTQYF. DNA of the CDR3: TGTGCCAGCAGTTCCTATACTAGCGGGAGTGATACGCAGTATTTT.

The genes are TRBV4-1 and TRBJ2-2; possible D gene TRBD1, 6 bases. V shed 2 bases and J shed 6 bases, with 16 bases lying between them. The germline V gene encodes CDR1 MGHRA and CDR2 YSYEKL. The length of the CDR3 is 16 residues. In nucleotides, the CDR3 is TGCGCCAGCAGCCAAAGGGCAGGGGAAGTCCCCGGGGAGCTGTTTTTT. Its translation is CASSQRAGEVPGELFF.